The clone carrying this T cell receptor (beta chain) occurred a few times. This sample stems from a study of beta chain features in type 1 diabetes. This CDR3 is 14 amino acids long. Every isolated RNA sample was fully reverse transcribed, so sequencing captured expressed TCRB transcripts. Naive, central memory and regulatory T cell samples yielded roughly 3.5 million reads on average. Clones were read by immunoSEQ multiplex PCR, and TCRdb kept only the in-frame ones, dropping some. Among hundreds of thousands of clones listed, approximately 14% were seen once. One heparinised blood draw averaging roughly 120 mL was given by each donor.

Material for sequencing was naive CD4+ T cells from blood. The chain couples TRBV21-1 to TRBJ1-1; TRBD1, the table's D call, was not compared with the DNA. TRBV21-1 is an annotated pseudogene. This receptor was identified in a woman between 35 and 50 years old in good health. The CDR3 sequence: CASSMPGQGTEAFF. For the CDR3, the DNA is TGTGCCAGCAGCATGCCGGGACAGGGCACTGAAGCTTTCTTT.